Below, 7 T cell receptor beta chains from the same sample are listed, as sequenced in a study of T cells in Graves' hyperthyroidism and ophthalmopathy. It was RNA transcripts that yielded the amplified TCR beta CDR3 regions. The TCR CDR3 first-round RT-PCR relied on the HTBI primer set. TCRdb itself ran the multiplex PCR reads through MiXCR, one entry per CDR3 protein. In the table there are about 640,000 distinct CDR3 sequences, less than 25% of which are singletons. Sequencing input: blood. These TCRs come from a man aged 25 to 45 with Graves' ophthalmopathy.

The chain joins TRBV6-1 to TRBJ2-7; no clear D gene. The length of the CDR3 is 12 residues. CDR1 is MNHNS and CDR2 is SASEGT in the germline V gene. Trimming pared 7 bases from V and 0 bases from J, leaving 7 bases between. Here the CDR3 DNA reads TGTGCCAGCATGGCGTTCTCCTACGAGCAGTACTTC. Translated, it gives CASMAFSYEQYF.

Ten or more counts support this clonotype. This chain links TRBV5-1 with TRBJ1-1; 8 bases line up with TRBD1. CDR1 and CDR2 from the germline V gene are SGHRS and YFSETQ. The V and J ends lost 5 bases and 1 base, in that order; junction bases with no gene match: 4. The CDR3 contains 14 residues. The chain's CDR3 is CASRQTGGNTEAFF. CDR3 sequence (DNA): TGCGCCAGCAGACAAACAGGGGGGAACACTGAAGCTTTCTTT.

This clonotype was detected a few times. V and J are TRBV7-2 and TRBJ2-4, with 11 nucleotides matching TRBD2. Looked up from germline, CDR1 is SGHTA and CDR2 is FQGNSA. CDR3 length equals 17 residues. With 3 bases clipped from V and 2 bases from J, the junction kept 6 bases outside the gene matches. CDR3 bases: TGTGCCAGCAGCTTGGGGACTAGCGGAGCCTCCAAAAACATTCAGTACTTC. This gives the protein CASSLGTSGASKNIQYF.

This chain links TRBV2 with TRBJ2-1; D is ambiguous. Germline V gene lookup returns CDR1 SNHLY and CDR2 FYNNEI. Trimming left V 3 bases short and J 9 bases short, with 6 bases between. The CDR3 runs to 11 residues. The CDR3 is CASSEMSEQFF. CDR3 nucleotides: TGTGCCAGCAGTGAGATGTCTGAGCAGTTCTTC.

There are a few counts of this clonotype. CDR3 protein: CASSQVSLNTEAFF. Written as DNA, the CDR3 is TGTGCCAGCAGCCAAGTGAGTTTGAACACTGAAGCTTTCTTT. The gene calls are TRBV4-2 and TRBJ1-1; unclear D gene. This CDR3 is 14 amino acids long. Germline CDR1 LGHNA, CDR2 YNFKEQ. V lost 1 base to trimming and J lost 0 bases, with 6 bases between them.

This chain links TRBV6-1 with TRBJ1-1; TRBD1 matches 11 bases. The CDR3 loop spans 15 amino acids. From germline, CDR1 is MNHNS and CDR2 SASEGT. Trimming at V came to 4 bases and at J to 2 bases, leaving 3 bases not matched to a gene. The chain's CDR3 is CASSAGTGGNTEAFF. CDR3 DNA: TGTGCCAGCAGTGCAGGGACAGGGGGTAACACTGAAGCTTTCTTT.

In this sample, this clonotype turned up many times. DNA for the CDR3: TGCAGGCAAGACAGGGGGGAGTTCGCTGAAGCTTTCTTT. Its translation: CRQDRGEFAEAFF. The rearrangement links TRBV20-1 to TRBJ1-1; 9 positions agree with TRBD1. The CDR3 runs 13 residues. CDR1 and CDR2 (germline): DFQATT, SNEGSKA (reference sequence).